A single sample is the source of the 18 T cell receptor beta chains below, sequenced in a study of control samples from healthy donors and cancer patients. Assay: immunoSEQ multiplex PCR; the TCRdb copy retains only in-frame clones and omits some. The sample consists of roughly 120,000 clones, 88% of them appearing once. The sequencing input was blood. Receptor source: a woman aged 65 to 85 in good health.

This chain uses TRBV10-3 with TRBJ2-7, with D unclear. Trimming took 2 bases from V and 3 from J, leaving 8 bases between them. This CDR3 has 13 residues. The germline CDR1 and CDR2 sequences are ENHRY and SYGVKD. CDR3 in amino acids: CAISEEVLYEQYF. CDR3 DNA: TGTGCCATCAGTGAGGAGGTCCTCTACGAGCAGTACTTC.

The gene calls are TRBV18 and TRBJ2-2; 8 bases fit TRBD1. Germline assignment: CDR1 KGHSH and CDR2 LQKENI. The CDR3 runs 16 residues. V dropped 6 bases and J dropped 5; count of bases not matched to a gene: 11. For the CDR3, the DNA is TGTGCCAGCTCGGGGATCGGGACAGGTGGTACCGGGGAGCTGTTTTTT. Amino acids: CASSGIGTGGTGELFF.

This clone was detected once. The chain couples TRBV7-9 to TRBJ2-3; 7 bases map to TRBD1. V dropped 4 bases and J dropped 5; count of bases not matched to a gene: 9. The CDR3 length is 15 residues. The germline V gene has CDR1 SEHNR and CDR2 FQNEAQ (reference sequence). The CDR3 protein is CASSSTGEWGDTQYF. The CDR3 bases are TGTGCCAGCAGCTCTACAGGGGAGTGGGGAGATACGCAGTATTTT.

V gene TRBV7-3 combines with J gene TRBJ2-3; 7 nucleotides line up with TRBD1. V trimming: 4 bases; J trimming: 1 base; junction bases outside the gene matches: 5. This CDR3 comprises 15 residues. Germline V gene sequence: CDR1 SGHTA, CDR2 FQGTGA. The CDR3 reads CASSSSGQRTDTQYF. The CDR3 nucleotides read TGTGCCAGCAGCTCCTCGGGACAGCGCACAGATACGCAGTATTTT. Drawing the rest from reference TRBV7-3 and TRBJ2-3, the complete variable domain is GAGVSQTPSNKVTEKGKYVELRCDPISGHTALYWYRQSLGQGPEFLIYFQGTGAADDSGLPNDRFFAVRPEGSVSTLKIQRTERGDSAVYLCASSSSGQRTDTQYFGPGTRLTVL.

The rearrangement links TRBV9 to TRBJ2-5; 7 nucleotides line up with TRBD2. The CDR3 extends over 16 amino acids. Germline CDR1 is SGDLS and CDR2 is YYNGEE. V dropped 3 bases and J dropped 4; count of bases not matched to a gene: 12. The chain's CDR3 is CASSGWEGSYLETQYF. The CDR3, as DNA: TGTGCCAGCAGCGGCTGGGAGGGGAGCTACTTAGAGACCCAGTACTTC.

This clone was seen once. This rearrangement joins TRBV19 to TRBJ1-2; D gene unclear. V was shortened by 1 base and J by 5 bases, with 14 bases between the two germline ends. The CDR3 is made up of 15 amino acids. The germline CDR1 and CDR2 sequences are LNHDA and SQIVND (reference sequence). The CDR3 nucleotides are TGTGCCAGTAGTATAGTTGCGGATTCACCTTATGGCTACACCTTC. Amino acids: CASSIVADSPYGYTF.

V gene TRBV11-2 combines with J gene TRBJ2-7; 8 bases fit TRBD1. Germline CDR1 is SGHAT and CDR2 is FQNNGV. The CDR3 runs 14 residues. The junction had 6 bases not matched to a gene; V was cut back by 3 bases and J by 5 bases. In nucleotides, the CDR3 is TGTGCCAGCAGCTTCAGGACAGGGCCCGACGAGCAGTACTTC. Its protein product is CASSFRTGPDEQYF.

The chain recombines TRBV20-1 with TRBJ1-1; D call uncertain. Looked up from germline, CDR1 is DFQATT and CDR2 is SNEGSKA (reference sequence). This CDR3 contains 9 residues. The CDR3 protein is CSVGLEAFF. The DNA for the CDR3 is TGCAGCGTAGGACTAGAAGCTTTCTTT.

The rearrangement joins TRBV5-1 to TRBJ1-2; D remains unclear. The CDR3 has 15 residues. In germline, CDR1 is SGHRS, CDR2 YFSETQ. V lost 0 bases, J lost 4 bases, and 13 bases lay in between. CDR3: CASSLGTTPTYGYTF. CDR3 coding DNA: TGCGCCAGCAGCTTGGGTACCACGCCGACCTATGGCTACACCTTC. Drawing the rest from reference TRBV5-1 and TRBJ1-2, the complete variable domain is KAGVTQTPRYLIKTRGQQVTLSCSPISGHRSVSWYQQTPGQGLQFLFEYFSETQRNKGNFPGRFSGRQFSNSRSEMNVSTLELGDSALYLCASSLGTTPTYGYTFGSGTRLTVV.

The CDR3 bases are TGCGCCAGCAGCCAAGGCTGGGGGGGGGCGAGCACAGATACGCAGTATTTT. Translated: CASSQGWGGASTDTQYF. The genes are TRBV4-3 and TRBJ2-3; perhaps TRBD2 as D (7 bases). This CDR3 is 17 amino acids long. The germline V gene has CDR1 LGHNA and CDR2 YSLEER. Trimming left V 1 base short and J 0 bases short, with 14 bases between.

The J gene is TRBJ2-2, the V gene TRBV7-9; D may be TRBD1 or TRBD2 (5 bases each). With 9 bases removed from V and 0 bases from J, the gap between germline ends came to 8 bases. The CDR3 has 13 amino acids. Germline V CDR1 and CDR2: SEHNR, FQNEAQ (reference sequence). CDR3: CARGDPNTGELFF. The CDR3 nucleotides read TGTGCCAGGGGGGATCCGAACACCGGGGAGCTGTTTTTT. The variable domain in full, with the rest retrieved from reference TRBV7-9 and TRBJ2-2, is DTGVSQNPRHKITKRGQNVTFRCDPISEHNRLYWYRQTLGQGPEFLTYFQNEAQLEKSRLLSDRFSAERPKGSFSTLEIQRTEQGDSAMYLCARGDPNTGELFFGEGSRLTVL.

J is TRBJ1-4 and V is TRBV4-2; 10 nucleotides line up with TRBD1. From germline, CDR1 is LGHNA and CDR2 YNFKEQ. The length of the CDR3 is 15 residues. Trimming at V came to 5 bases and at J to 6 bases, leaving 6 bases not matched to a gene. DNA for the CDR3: TGTGCCAGCAGCGTGCCCGGGACAGGGGATGAAAAACTGTTTTTT. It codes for CASSVPGTGDEKLFF.

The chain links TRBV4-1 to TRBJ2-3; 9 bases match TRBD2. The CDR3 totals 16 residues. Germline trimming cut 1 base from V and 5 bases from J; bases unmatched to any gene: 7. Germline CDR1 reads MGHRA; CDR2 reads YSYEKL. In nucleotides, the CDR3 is TGCGCCAGCAGCCAAGGCGCAGCGGGGGGCCAAGATACGCAGTATTTT. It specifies CASSQGAAGGQDTQYF.

The CDR3 protein is CASSFSGGGGTEAFF. The CDR3 nucleotides read TGTGCCAGCAGTTTCTCGGGCGGCGGGGGCACTGAAGCTTTCTTT. The chain joins TRBV27 to TRBJ1-1, with a weak D call TRBD1 (5 bases). The germline V gene encodes CDR1 MNHEY and CDR2 SMNVEV (reference sequence). CDR3 length: 15 residues. V lost 3 bases to trimming and J lost 4 bases, with 15 bases between them.

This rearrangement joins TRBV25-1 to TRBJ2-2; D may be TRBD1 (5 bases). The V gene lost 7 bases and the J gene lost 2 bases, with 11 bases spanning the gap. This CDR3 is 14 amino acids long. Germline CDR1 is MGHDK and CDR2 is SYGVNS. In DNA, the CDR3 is TGTGCCAGCATCCCATGGGGCAACACCGGGGAGCTGTTTTTT. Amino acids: CASIPWGNTGELFF.

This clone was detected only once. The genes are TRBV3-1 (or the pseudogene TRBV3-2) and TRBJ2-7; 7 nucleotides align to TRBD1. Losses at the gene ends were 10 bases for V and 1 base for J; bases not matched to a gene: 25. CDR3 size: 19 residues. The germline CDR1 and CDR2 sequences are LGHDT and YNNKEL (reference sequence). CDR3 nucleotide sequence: TGTGCCACCATACCCCTACCCGAGACAGGGAAACAGCCGTCCTACGAGCAGTACTTC. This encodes CATIPLPETGKQPSYEQYF.

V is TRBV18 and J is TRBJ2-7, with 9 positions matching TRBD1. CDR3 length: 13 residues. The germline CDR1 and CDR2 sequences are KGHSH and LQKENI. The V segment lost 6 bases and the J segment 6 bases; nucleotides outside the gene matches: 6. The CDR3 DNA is TGTGCCAGCTCGCAGGGACAGGGATTCGAGCAGTACTTC. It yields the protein CASSQGQGFEQYF.

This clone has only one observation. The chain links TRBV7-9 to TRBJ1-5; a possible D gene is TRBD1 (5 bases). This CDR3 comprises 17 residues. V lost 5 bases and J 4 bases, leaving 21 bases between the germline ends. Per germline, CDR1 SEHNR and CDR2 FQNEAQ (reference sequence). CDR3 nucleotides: TGTGCCAGCAGCCCCCGGGAGGACTCGGGGGGTAATCAGCCCCAGCATTTT. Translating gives CASSPREDSGGNQPQHF.